The present entry profiles one T cell receptor beta chain with its context. Per germline, CDR1 SGHTA and CDR2 FQGNSA. This CDR3 contains 15 residues. V was cut by 1 base and J by 7 bases, with 14 bases left in between. This sample was included in a study of blood T cell repertoires in COVID-19. For the study at large: Material from acute and convalescent COVID-19 was sourced from the United States, Italy and Spain. The cDNA or gDNA used as material had been derived from T cells, B-cell-depleted T cells, or PBMCs.

Under the authors' procedure: By means of reference gene primer amplification, nucleated cell counts were estimated. Generated by immunoSEQ multiplex PCR, the TCRdb table keeps only in-frame clones and is missing some. V and J calls and clone size are copied from that table; D and trimming were computed from the DNA. The table shows about 81,000 clones, with about 91% occurring only once. This chain joins TRBV7-2 and TRBJ1-5; D ambiguous. This sequence originates from a woman of 80 years or more with acute or convalescent COVID-19. Sequenced input: peripheral blood. For the CDR3, the DNA is TGTGCCAGCAGCTTAGGGCTCGGGAATGGCCAGCCCCAGCATTTT. Translation: CASSLGLGNGQPQHF.